Below, 32 T cell receptor beta chains from the same sample are listed, as sequenced in a study. Treg sorting used a CD4+CD25+CD127-/low gate. TCRdb reanalysed the 5' RACE reads using MiXCR and keeps one entry per CDR3 protein. In the table there are 50,000 to 65,000 distinct CDR3 sequences, around 20% of which are singletons. Source material: tumor-infiltrating Tregs sorted from the breast tumor. These receptors originate from a female donor with breast cancer.

The J gene is TRBJ1-5, the V gene TRBV5-1; perhaps TRBD1 as D (5 bases). CDR3 length equals 16 residues. The germline CDR1 and CDR2 sequences are SGHRS and YFSETQ. Trimming stripped 1 base from V and 2 bases from J, with 13 bases between. The CDR3, as DNA: TGCGCCAGCAGCTTGCGGGACTCTAGGGGCAATCAGCCCCAGCATTTT. It codes for CASSLRDSRGNQPQHF.

The gene calls are TRBV10-3 and TRBJ2-2; D is possibly TRBD1 (5 bases). The CDR3 runs 15 residues. Trimming took off 7 bases at V and 0 bases at J, with 12 bases between the two ends. Germline V lookup: CDR1 ENHRY, CDR2 SYGVKD. CDR3 sequence reads: CAITSWTTNTGELFF. The CDR3 coding sequence is TGTGCCATCACCTCCTGGACAACGAACACCGGGGAGCTGTTTTTT.

This clonotype was observed a handful of times. The V and J genes are TRBV20-1 and TRBJ1-1, with 7 bases aligning to TRBD1. CDR3 length equals 11 residues. V lost 6 bases, J lost 9 bases, and 7 bases stayed unmatched. Germline V gene data show CDR1 as DFQATT and CDR2 as SNEGSKA (reference sequence). The CDR3 region has the DNA TGCAGTGCGGAACAGGGGTTTAAAGCTTTCTTT. Amino acids: CSAEQGFKAFF.

The chain uses TRBV27 and TRBJ1-1; perhaps TRBD1 as D (6 bases). Germline lookup yields CDR1 MNHEY and CDR2 SMNVEV (reference sequence). The CDR3 covers 14 residues. Trimming took off 8 bases at V and 0 bases at J, with 13 bases between the two ends. The CDR3 DNA sequence: TGTGCCAGCCGGTGGACAGCTCTGAACACTGAAGCTTTCTTT. This encodes CASRWTALNTEAFF.

Notes on this clonotype: A much bigger clone sits one base away, suggesting this may be a read error. CDR3: CASSQAGGLNAEAFF. Written as DNA, the CDR3 is TGCGCCAGCAGCCAAGCTGGGGGCCTGAACGCTGAAGCTTTCTTT. V and J are TRBV4-1 and TRBJ1-1; perhaps TRBD1 as D (6 bases). The CDR3 extends over 15 amino acids. The germline CDR1 and CDR2 sequences are MGHRA and YSYEKL.

The rearrangement uses TRBV20-1 and TRBJ2-7; no reliable D call. V dropped 6 bases and J dropped 4 bases, with 19 bases sitting between them. The CDR3 is 14 residues long. Germline-derived CDR1 and CDR2 are DFQATT and SNEGSKA (reference sequence). The DNA for the CDR3 is TGCAGTGCCACCCCGGCTAGTGGGTTTTACGAGCAGTACTTC. Its translation: CSATPASGFYEQYF.

This clonotype was counted many times. This sequence joins TRBV20-1 and TRBJ1-5; D perhaps matches TRBD1 (5 bases). This CDR3 contains 13 residues. Germline CDR1 DFQATT, CDR2 SNEGSKA (reference sequence). Deletions cut 7 bases from V and 3 bases from J, with 13 bases between. Written as DNA, the CDR3 is TGCAGTGTCACGGGGGGGAACAATCAGCCCCAGCATTTT. Translated, it gives CSVTGGNNQPQHF.

This clonotype came up a few times. The genes are TRBV29-1 and TRBJ1-2; 8 nucleotides align to TRBD1. J gave up 4 bases and V 5 bases, and 9 bases lay outside the gene matches. CDR3 length: 14 amino acids. Looked up from germline, CDR1 is SQVTM and CDR2 is ANQGSEA. In DNA, the CDR3 is TGCAGCGTTCGGCAGGGGGCGGTCGGCTATGGCTACACCTTC. It yields the protein CSVRQGAVGYGYTF.

This clonotype has only a few counts. The rearrangement uses TRBV12-3 or TRBV12-4 and TRBJ2-2; D not resolved. V was shortened by 5 bases and J by 3 bases, with 7 bases between the two germline ends. The CDR3 is 13 amino acids. CDR3 DNA: TGTGCCAGCAGTCCATCGTACACCGGGGAGCTGTTTTTT. Translation gives CASSPSYTGELFF.

This clonotype was seen at least ten times. The V call is TRBV5-1, the J call TRBJ1-4; D is uncertain. V dropped 1 base and J dropped 6 bases, with 10 bases sitting between them. The CDR3 sequence is 14 residues long. Germline CDR1 reads SGHRS; CDR2 reads YFSETQ. CDR3 residues: CASSLRGRDEKLFF. The CDR3 DNA sequence: TGCGCCAGCAGCTTGAGAGGGCGCGATGAAAAACTGTTTTTT.

This clonotype has only a few counts. The V gene is TRBV7-2, the J gene TRBJ2-3; 11 bases are a match to TRBD2. The CDR3 runs 17 residues. The V gene end was trimmed by 7 bases and the J gene end by 0 bases; junction bases not matched to a gene: 9. Germline values: CDR1 SGHTA, CDR2 FQGNSA. The CDR3 protein is CASMISGRGGSTDTQYF. CDR3 nucleotide sequence: TGTGCCAGCATGATTAGCGGGAGGGGGGGGAGCACAGATACGCAGTATTTT.

The chain carries TRBV30 and TRBJ2-3, with 12 bases fitting TRBD2. This CDR3 comprises 15 residues. Trimming at V came to 0 bases and at J to 5 bases, leaving 3 bases not matched to a gene. The germline V gene encodes CDR1 GTSNPN and CDR2 SVGIG (reference sequence). CDR3 loop: CAWSVLAGGQDTQYF. The CDR3 DNA reads TGTGCCTGGAGTGTACTAGCGGGAGGTCAAGATACGCAGTATTTT.

This clonotype has at least ten counts. The V call is TRBV4-1, the J call TRBJ2-2; D gene unclear. The CDR3 runs 14 residues. The V end was cut by 0 bases, the J end by 7 bases, with 9 bases between. The germline V gene has CDR1 MGHRA and CDR2 YSYEKL. The CDR3 sequence: CASSQEKWGGELFF. The CDR3 coding sequence is TGCGCCAGCAGCCAAGAAAAATGGGGCGGGGAGCTGTTTTTT.

Concerning this clonotype: A much larger clone sits a single nucleotide away, making a read error possible. This sequence joins TRBV12-3 or TRBV12-4 and TRBJ1-5; D gene ambiguous. CDR3 length: 14 amino acids. DNA for the CDR3: TGTGCCGGCAGTTTAACGGGCAGCAATCAGCCCCAGCATTTT. This encodes CAGSLTGSNQPQHF.

This clonotype was detected only a few times. The V call is TRBV7-7, the J call TRBJ2-5; TRBD2 aligns across 7 bases. Trimming at V came to 4 bases and at J to 7 bases, leaving 9 bases not matched to a gene. Germline values: CDR1 SSHAT, CDR2 FNYEAQ (reference sequence). CDR3 length equals 14 residues. CDR3 residues: CASSSVREKGTQYF. The CDR3 DNA follows: TGTGCCAGCAGCTCGGTGCGGGAGAAAGGGACCCAGTACTTC.

This clonotype was counted between two and nine times. J is TRBJ2-2 and V is TRBV7-9, with D hard to call. CDR1 is SEHNR, CDR2 FQNEAQ, per germline (reference sequence). Trimming left V 7 bases short and J 10 bases short, with 13 bases between. The CDR3 consists of 12 residues. The CDR3 DNA is TGTGCCAGCACCCACCCCGTTGAGGAGCTGTTTTTT. Encoded protein: CASTHPVEELFF.

This clonotype is termed medium-sized. The CDR3 sequence is CASRPGYLQETQYF. CDR3 coding DNA: TGTGCCAGCAGACCAGGGTACTTACAAGAGACCCAGTACTTC. The chain joins TRBV7-2 to TRBJ2-5; D possibly corresponds to TRBD1 (5 bases). Germline V gene sequence: CDR1 SGHTA, CDR2 FQGNSA. V lost 6 bases and J lost 2, with 13 bases in between. The CDR3 contains 14 residues.

Note on this clonotype: An end of the junction differs from the germline gene, which may be a read error. The gene calls are TRBV10-3 and TRBJ2-3; D ambiguous. This CDR3 is built from 13 residues. In germline, CDR1 is ENHRY, CDR2 SYGVKD. This CDR3 is CAISEPSTDAQYF. CDR3 bases: TGTGCCATCAGTGAACCTTCCACAGATGCGCAGTATTTT.

The chain carries TRBV3-1 and TRBJ1-2; no clear D. V lost 1 base, J lost 1 base, and 7 bases lay in between. Germline V gives CDR1 LGHDT, CDR2 YNNKEL (reference sequence). CDR3 length: 14 residues. CDR3 sequence reads: CASSQGRSNYGYTF. The CDR3 DNA reads as TGTGCCAGCAGCCAAGGGAGGAGTAACTATGGCTACACCTTC.

This clonotype was detected only a few times. This chain uses TRBV5-1 with TRBJ2-6, with TRBD1 matching 7 bases. Germline-derived CDR1 and CDR2 are SGHRS and YFSETQ. This CDR3 contains 18 residues. With V trimmed by 3 bases and J by 0 bases, 9 bases remained unmatched. As DNA, the CDR3 is TGCGCCAGCAGCTCGCGACAGGGCTCCTTCTCTGGGGCCAACGTCCTGACTTTC. Its protein product is CASSSRQGSFSGANVLTF.

This clonotype turned up a few times. The chain combines TRBV7-2 with TRBJ2-1; 11 positions agree with TRBD2. Germline-derived CDR1 and CDR2 are SGHTA and FQGNSA. The CDR3 runs 16 residues. The V segment lost 5 bases and the J segment 7 bases; nucleotides outside the gene matches: 10. CDR3 loop: CASSPQALAGGNEQFF. In nucleotides, the CDR3 is TGTGCCAGCAGCCCACAAGCGCTAGCGGGAGGTAATGAGCAGTTCTTC.

This clonotype was seen many times. J is TRBJ2-1 and V is TRBV29-1, with 7 positions matching TRBD1. The CDR3 extends over 14 amino acids. With V trimmed by 6 bases and J by 0 bases, 5 bases remained unmatched. Germline CDR1 and CDR2: SQVTM and ANQGSEA. CDR3 residues: CSVTRGSSYNEQFF. Here the CDR3 DNA reads TGCAGCGTGACCAGGGGGAGCTCCTACAATGAGCAGTTCTTC.

Concerning this clonotype itself: The junction and the germline gene differ at one end; a read error may be behind it. V gene TRBV6-5 combines with J gene TRBJ2-1, with 11 bases fitting TRBD2. This CDR3 region has 18 residues. The germline CDR1 and CDR2 sequences are MNHEY and SVGAGI. CDR3 amino acids: CASSLLTSGTYSYNELFF. DNA for the CDR3: TGTGCCAGCAGCCTCCTGACTAGCGGGACCTATTCCTACAATGAGCTGTTCTTC.

This clonotype was counted only a few times. The J gene is TRBJ2-7, the V gene TRBV7-8, with 10 bases identical to TRBD2. The CDR3 sequence is 18 residues long. V was clipped by 5 bases and J by 0 bases; unmatched bases: 13. Germline CDR1 SGHVS, CDR2 FQNEAQ. Written as DNA, the CDR3 is TGTGCCAGCAGCGCTCGGACTAGCGGCCTCCTAAGCTCCTACGAGCAGTACTTC. Encoded protein: CASSARTSGLLSSYEQYF.

In this sample, this clonotype turned up a few times. The rearrangement uses TRBV4-2 and TRBJ2-1; 7 bases map to TRBD2. V dropped 1 base and J dropped 0; count of bases not matched to a gene: 9. This CDR3 spans 18 amino acids. CDR1 is LGHNA and CDR2 is YNFKEQ in the germline V gene. The CDR3 is CASSQGLGREPSYNEQFF. CDR3 nucleotides: TGTGCCAGCAGCCAAGGTTTAGGGCGGGAGCCCTCCTACAATGAGCAGTTCTTC.

This clonotype was seen a handful of times. The chain combines TRBV7-2 with TRBJ2-5; D not certain. The CDR3 has 15 amino acids. V was clipped by 3 bases and J by 5 bases, with 16 bases between them. The germline CDR1 and CDR2 sequences are SGHTA and FQGNSA. Here the CDR3 reads CASSFPDRLWETQYF. CDR3 coding DNA: TGTGCCAGCAGCTTTCCGGATAGACTTTGGGAGACCCAGTACTTC.

The table lists this clonotype with many counts. As DNA, the CDR3 is TGTGCCAGCACCCAGGGACTAGCCGGAGGCACCGGGGAGCTGTTTTTT. This gives the protein CASTQGLAGGTGELFF. The genes are TRBV6-5 and TRBJ2-2; TRBD2 agrees at 9 bases. The V gene's germline CDR1 is MNHEY and CDR2 SVGAGI. V lost 7 bases, J lost 4 bases, and 10 bases stayed unmatched. The length of the CDR3 is 16 residues.

This clonotype has at least ten counts. The chain joins TRBV7-8 to TRBJ1-3; D not resolved. Per germline, CDR1 SGHVS and CDR2 FQNEAQ. V shed 1 base and J shed 0 bases, with 7 bases lying between them. This CDR3 has 15 amino acids. The CDR3 sequence is CASSLGGNSGNTIYF. The CDR3 DNA follows: TGTGCCAGCAGCTTAGGAGGCAACTCTGGAAACACCATATATTTT.

For this clonotype: This is likely a read error, given that the CDR3 carries no conserved phenylalanine or tryptophan at its end. The J gene is TRBJ2-3, the V gene TRBV7-8; D is unresolved. Trimming stripped 5 bases from V and 1 base from J, with 10 bases between. The CDR3 totals 14 residues. CDR1 SGHVS and CDR2 FQNEAQ come from the germline V gene. CDR3 in amino acids: CASSPRLRTDTQYL. CDR3 nucleotide sequence: TGTGCCAGCAGCCCCCGGCTACGCACAGATACGCAGTATCTT.

The rearrangement joins TRBV4-3 to TRBJ2-2, with D possibly being TRBD1 (5 bases). This CDR3 has 14 residues. Germline V lookup: CDR1 LGHNA, CDR2 YSLEER. Trimming removed 4 bases from V and 2 bases from J, with 8 bases in between. The CDR3 spells CASSLDINTGELFF. The CDR3 DNA reads TGCGCCAGCAGCCTGGACATCAACACCGGGGAGCTGTTTTTT.

A remark on this clonotype: As the CDR3 is not closed by the conserved phenylalanine or tryptophan, this likely results from a read error. This chain joins TRBV6-2 or TRBV6-3 and TRBJ2-3; no firm D call. This CDR3 has 13 residues. The V end lost 6 bases, the J end lost 6 bases, and 13 bases lay between the germline ends. Per the germline V gene, CDR1 is MNHEY and CDR2 is SVGEGT. CDR3 amino acids: CASSLISRDTQYS. The DNA for the CDR3 is TGTGCCAGCAGCCTTATCTCCCGTGATACGCAGTATTCT.

Comment on this clonotype: Relative to the germline gene, one junction end is altered; a read error may explain this. Here the CDR3 DNA reads TGCGCCAGCAGTAACAACCCGACCTTGAAGACCGGGGAGCTGTTATTT. This encodes CASSNNPTLKTGELLF. V is TRBV5-1 and J is TRBJ2-2; a possible D gene is TRBD2 (5 bases). Germline V gives CDR1 SGHRS, CDR2 YFSETQ. CDR3 size: 16 residues.